This T cell receptor beta chain comes out of a study of shared clonotypes between healthy human individuals. Study context: Each donor contributed plates that comprised three CD4 naive, three CD4 memory, two CD8 naive and one CD8 memory. The study, taken as a whole, reports: The generation probabilities recorded for non-shared clonotypes fell below those of clonotypes shared by all four donors. Enrolling few donors narrowed the genetic and exposure-history diversity that was represented. Richness estimates generally favored naive over memory subsets.

Clones were sequenced by immunoSEQ multiplex PCR, and TCRdb holds only the in-frame ones, with some missing. Seen here are a few million clones, around 95% observed once, and the top ten hold roughly 0.13%. A note on this clone: Antigen: not known.

This clonotype was sampled from a man aged 18 to 30 in good health. Sequenced sample: naive CD4+ T cells sorted from blood. Described subset: CD45RA+ positively selected.

In DNA, the CDR3 is TGTGCCAGCAGTTACGTTGTAGGGCGCACAGATACGCAGTATTTT. It translates to CASSYVVGRTDTQYF. The V call is TRBV6-6, the J call TRBJ2-3; D is unclear. CDR3 length: 15 amino acids. V was cut by 2 bases and J by 1 base, with 10 bases left in between. Germline V CDR1 and CDR2: MNHNY, SVGAGI (reference sequence).